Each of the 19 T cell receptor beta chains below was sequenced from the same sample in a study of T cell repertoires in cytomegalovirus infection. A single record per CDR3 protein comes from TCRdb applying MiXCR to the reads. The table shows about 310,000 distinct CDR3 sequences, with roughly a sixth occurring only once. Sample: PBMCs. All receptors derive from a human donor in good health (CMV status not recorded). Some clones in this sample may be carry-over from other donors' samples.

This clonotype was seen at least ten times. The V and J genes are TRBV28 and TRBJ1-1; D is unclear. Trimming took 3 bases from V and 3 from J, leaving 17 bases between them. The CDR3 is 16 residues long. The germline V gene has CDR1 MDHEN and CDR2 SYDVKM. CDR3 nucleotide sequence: TGTGCCAGCAGTTTGGAGGCCCTACCGGTGGACACTGAAGCTTTCTTT. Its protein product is CASSLEALPVDTEAFF. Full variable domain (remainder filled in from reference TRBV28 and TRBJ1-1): DVKVTQSSRYLVKRTGEKVFLECVQDMDHENMFWYRQDPGLGLRLIYFSYDVKMKEKGDIPEGYSVSREKKERFSLILESASTNQTSMYLCASSLEALPVDTEAFFGQGTRLTVV.

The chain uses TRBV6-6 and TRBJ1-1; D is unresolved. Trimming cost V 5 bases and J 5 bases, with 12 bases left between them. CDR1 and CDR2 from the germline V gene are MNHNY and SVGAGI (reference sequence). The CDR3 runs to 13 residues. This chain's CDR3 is CASSPPRSTEAFF. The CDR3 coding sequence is TGTGCCAGCAGTCCCCCAAGGAGTACTGAAGCTTTCTTT.

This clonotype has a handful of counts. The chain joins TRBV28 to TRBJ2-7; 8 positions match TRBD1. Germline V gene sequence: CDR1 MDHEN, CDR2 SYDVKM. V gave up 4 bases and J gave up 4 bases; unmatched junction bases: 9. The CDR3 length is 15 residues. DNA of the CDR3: TGTGCCAGCAGTTCCGGACAGGGTTTCGAGTACGAGCAGTACTTC. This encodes CASSSGQGFEYEQYF. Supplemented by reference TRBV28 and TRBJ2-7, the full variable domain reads DVKVTQSSRYLVKRTGEKVFLECVQDMDHENMFWYRQDPGLGLRLIYFSYDVKMKEKGDIPEGYSVSREKKERFSLILESASTNQTSMYLCASSSGQGFEYEQYFGPGTRLTVT.

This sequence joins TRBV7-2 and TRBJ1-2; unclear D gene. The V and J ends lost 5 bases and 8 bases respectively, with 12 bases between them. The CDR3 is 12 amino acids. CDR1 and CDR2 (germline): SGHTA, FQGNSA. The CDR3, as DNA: TGTGCCAGCAGCCCCGGACGAATGGGCTACACCTTC. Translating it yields CASSPGRMGYTF.

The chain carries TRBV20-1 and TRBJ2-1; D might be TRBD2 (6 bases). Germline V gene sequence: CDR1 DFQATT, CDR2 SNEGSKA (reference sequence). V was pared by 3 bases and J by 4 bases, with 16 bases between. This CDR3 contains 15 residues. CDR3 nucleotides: TGCAGTGCTAGGCTAGAGGGAGGATTGTACAATGAGCAGTTCTTC. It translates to CSARLEGGLYNEQFF.

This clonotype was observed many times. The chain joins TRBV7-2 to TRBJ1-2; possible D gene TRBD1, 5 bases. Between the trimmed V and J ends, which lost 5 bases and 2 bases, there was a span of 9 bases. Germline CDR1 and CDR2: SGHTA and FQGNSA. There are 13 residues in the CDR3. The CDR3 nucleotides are TGTGCCAGCAGCACAGACAGAAACTATGGCTACACCTTC. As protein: CASSTDRNYGYTF.

Here the CDR3 reads CASSHGGAPDTQYF. The CDR3 DNA reads TGTGCCAGCAGTCACGGGGGGGCCCCAGATACGCAGTATTTT. The chain couples TRBV2 to TRBJ2-3; 8 nucleotides agree with TRBD2. Germline-derived CDR1 and CDR2 are SNHLY and FYNNEI. Unmatched junction bases numbered 5, after V lost 5 bases and J lost 4 bases. The CDR3 runs to 14 residues.

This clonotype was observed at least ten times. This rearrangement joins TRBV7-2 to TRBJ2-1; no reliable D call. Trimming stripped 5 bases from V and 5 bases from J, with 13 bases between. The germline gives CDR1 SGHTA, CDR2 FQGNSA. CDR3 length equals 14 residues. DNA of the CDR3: TGTGCCAGCAGCCCCGCAGCCCTCAACAATGAGCAGTTCTTC. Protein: CASSPAALNNEQFF.

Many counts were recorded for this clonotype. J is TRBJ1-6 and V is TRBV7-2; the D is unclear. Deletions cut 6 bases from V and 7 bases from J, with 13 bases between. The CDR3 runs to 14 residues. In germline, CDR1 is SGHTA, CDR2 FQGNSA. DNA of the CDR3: TGTGCCAGCAGGGGGTCCGGGCCCAATTCACCCCTCCACTTT. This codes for CASRGSGPNSPLHF. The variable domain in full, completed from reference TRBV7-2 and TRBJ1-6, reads GAGVSQSPSNKVTEKGKDVELRCDPISGHTALYWYRQSLGQGLEFLIYFQGNSAPDKSGLPSDRFSAERTGGSVSTLTIQRTQQEDSAVYLCASRGSGPNSPLHFGNGTRLTVT.

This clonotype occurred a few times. CDR3 region: CASSLFGTGELFF. DNA of the CDR3: TGTGCCAGCAGTTTATTTGGGACCGGGGAGCTGTTTTTT. The V call is TRBV28, the J call TRBJ2-2, with D uncertain. Per the germline V gene, CDR1 is MDHEN and CDR2 is SYDVKM. Trimming took 1 base from V and 5 from J, leaving 5 bases between them. The CDR3 extends over 13 amino acids. The whole variable domain, filled in from reference TRBV28 and TRBJ2-2, reads DVKVTQSSRYLVKRTGEKVFLECVQDMDHENMFWYRQDPGLGLRLIYFSYDVKMKEKGDIPEGYSVSREKKERFSLILESASTNQTSMYLCASSLFGTGELFFGEGSRLTVL.

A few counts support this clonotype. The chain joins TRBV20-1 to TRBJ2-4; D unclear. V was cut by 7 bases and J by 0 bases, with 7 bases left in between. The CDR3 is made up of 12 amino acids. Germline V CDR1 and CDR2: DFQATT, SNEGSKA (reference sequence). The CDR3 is CSVRLAKNIQYF. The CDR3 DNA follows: TGCAGTGTAAGGCTAGCCAAAAACATTCAGTACTTC.

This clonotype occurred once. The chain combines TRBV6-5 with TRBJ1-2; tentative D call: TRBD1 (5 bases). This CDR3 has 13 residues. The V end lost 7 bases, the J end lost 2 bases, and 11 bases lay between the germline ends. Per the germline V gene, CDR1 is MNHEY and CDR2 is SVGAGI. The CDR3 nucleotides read TGTGCCAGCACCAACCGGGGGAACTATGGCTACACCTTC. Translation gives CASTNRGNYGYTF.

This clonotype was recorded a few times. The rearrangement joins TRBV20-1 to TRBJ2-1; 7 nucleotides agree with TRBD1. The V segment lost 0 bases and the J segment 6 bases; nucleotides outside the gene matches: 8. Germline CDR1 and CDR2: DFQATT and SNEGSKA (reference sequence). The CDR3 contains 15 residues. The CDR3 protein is CSARDPWTGVNEQFF. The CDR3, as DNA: TGCAGTGCTAGAGATCCATGGACAGGAGTCAATGAGCAGTTCTTC.

CDR3 DNA: TGTGCCACCCGAAGGTCCTACGAGCAGTACTTC. The encoded protein is CATRRSYEQYF. The chain links TRBV6-1 to TRBJ2-7; no clear D. Trimming removed 10 bases from V and 1 base from J, with 8 bases in between. Germline V CDR1 and CDR2: MNHNS, SASEGT. The CDR3 sequence is 11 residues long.

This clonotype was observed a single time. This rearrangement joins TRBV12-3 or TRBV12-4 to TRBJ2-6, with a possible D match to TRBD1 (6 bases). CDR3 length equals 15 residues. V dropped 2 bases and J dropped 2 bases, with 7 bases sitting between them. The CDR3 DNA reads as TGTGCCAGCAGTTTAACAGGGCCTGGGGCCAACGTCCTGACTTTC. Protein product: CASSLTGPGANVLTF.

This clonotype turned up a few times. CDR3 in amino acids: CATSDFGAADTQYF. The CDR3 nucleotides are TGTGCCACCAGTGATTTTGGGGCGGCAGATACGCAGTATTTT. This sequence joins TRBV24-1 and TRBJ2-3, with D possibly being TRBD1 (5 bases). The CDR3 totals 14 residues. Germline CDR1 is KGHDR and CDR2 is SFDVKD. The germline V and J ends were trimmed by 1 base and 4 bases, with 8 bases remaining between them.

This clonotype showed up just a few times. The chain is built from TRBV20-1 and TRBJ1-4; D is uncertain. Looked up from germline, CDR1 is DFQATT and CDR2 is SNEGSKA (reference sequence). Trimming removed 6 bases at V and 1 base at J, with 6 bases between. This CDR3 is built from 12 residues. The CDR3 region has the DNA TGCAGTGCCTCCGAAACTAATGAAAAACTGTTTTTT. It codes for CSASETNEKLFF.

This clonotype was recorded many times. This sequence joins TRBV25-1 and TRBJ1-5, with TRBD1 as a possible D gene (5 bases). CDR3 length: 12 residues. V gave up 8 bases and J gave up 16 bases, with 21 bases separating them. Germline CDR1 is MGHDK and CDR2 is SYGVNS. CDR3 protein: CASGRAGGLNHF. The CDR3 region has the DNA TGTGCCAGCGGCCGCGCGGGGGGTCTAAATCATTTT.

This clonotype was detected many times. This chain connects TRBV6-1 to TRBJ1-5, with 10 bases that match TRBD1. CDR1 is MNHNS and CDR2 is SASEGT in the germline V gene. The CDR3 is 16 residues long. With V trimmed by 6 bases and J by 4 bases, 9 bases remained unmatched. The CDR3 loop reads CASRIEPGQGNQPQHF. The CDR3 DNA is TGTGCCAGCAGGATAGAGCCGGGACAGGGGAATCAGCCCCAGCATTTT.